Listed below are T cell receptor beta chains from one sample, sequenced in a study of cytomegalovirus exposure and HLA in healthy donors. The method was immunoSEQ multiplex PCR; TCRdb's version includes in-frame clones alone and lacks a portion of them. The sample includes 85,000 to 120,000 clones, roughly 74% of them seen just once. The specimen sequenced was PBMCs. All receptors derive from a man aged 35 to 55 in good health and CMV-seronegative. CDR3s include the opening cysteine and the closing phenylalanine or tryptophan. The order of the fields is CDR3 length, clone size, D gene, V gene, J gene, CDR3 protein, CDR3 DNA. A D gene is named only where the DNA matches it firmly. Clone size is not always given. Where it is, it says once, few, many or a class for expanded clones.

11	-	-	TRBV20-1	TRBJ2-1	CKIARGDEQFF	TGCAAGATAGCAAGGGGTGATGAGCAGTTCTTC
14	once	-	TRBV2	TRBJ2-1	CASRDGGGLNEQFF	TGTGCCAGCAGAGACGGGGGAGGCCTCAATGAGCAGTTCTTC
11	-	-	TRBV6-1	TRBJ1-1	CASSRNTEAFF	TGTGCCAGCAGTCGGAACACTGAAGCTTTCTTT
15	-	TRBD1	TRBV27	TRBJ2-7	CASSSGQGWSYEQYF	TGTGCCAGCAGTTCGGGACAGGGGTGGTCCTACGAGCAGTACTTC
11	few	-	TRBV29-1	TRBJ1-2	CSVQQGHGYTF	TGCAGCGTTCAACAGGGCCATGGCTACACCTTC
16	once	TRBD2	TRBV10-1	TRBJ2-3	CASSEGLAGPTDTQYF	TGCGCCAGCAGTGAGGGACTAGCGGGGCCCACCGATACGCAGTATTTT
13	-	TRBD1	TRBV2	TRBJ2-7	CASTWDRAYEQYF	TGTGCCAGCACTTGGGACAGAGCCTACGAGCAGTACTTC
14	-	-	TRBV11-2	TRBJ2-7	CASSLNRNSYEQYF	TGTGCCAGCAGCTTAAACAGGAATTCCTACGAGCAGTACTTC
14	few	-	TRBV6-4	TRBJ1-2	CASSDGGASYGYTF	TGTGCCAGCAGTGACGGCGGGGCCTCCTATGGCTACACCTTC
14	few	-	TRBV11-2	TRBJ1-1	CASSFGGVNTEAFF	TGTGCCAGCAGCTTCGGGGGAGTGAACACTGAAGCTTTCTTT
16	-	-	TRBV5-4	TRBJ2-2	CASSLGGGANTGELFF	TGTGCCAGCAGCTTGGGAGGCGGGGCGAACACCGGGGAGCTGTTTTTT
15	-	-	TRBV5-1	TRBJ1-4	CASSRALGSGEKLFF	TGCGCCAGCAGCCGGGCCTTAGGGAGTGGTGAAAAACTGTTTTTT
17	once	TRBD1	TRBV19	TRBJ1-4	CASSTPGQGFIGEKLFF	TGTGCCAGTAGCACACCGGGACAGGGTTTCATAGGTGAAAAACTGTTTTTT
15	-	TRBD2	TRBV7-2	TRBJ2-2	CASSLAWSGGKELFF	TGTGCCAGCAGCTTAGCGTGGAGCGGGGGAAAGGAGCTGTTTTTT
16	-	TRBD2	TRBV7-2	TRBJ2-5	CASSFGLAGGLETQYF	TGTGCCAGCAGCTTCGGACTAGCGGGGGGGCTAGAGACCCAGTACTTC
16	-	TRBD2	TRBV7-9	TRBJ2-5	CASNSVRGGPQETQYF	TGTGCCAGCAACTCGGTGCGGGGGGGCCCTCAAGAGACCCAGTACTTC
15	-	TRBD1	TRBV7-2	TRBJ1-2	CASSPDRGRNYGYTF	TGTGCCAGCAGCCCGGACAGGGGTAGGAACTATGGCTACACCTTC
13	-	-	TRBV6-1	TRBJ2-7	CASRTGISYEQYF	TGTGCCAGCAGGACCGGGATCTCCTACGAGCAGTACTTC
12	-	-	TRBV10-2	TRBJ2-7	CASSTAGYEQYF	TGCGCCAGCAGCACCGCGGGGTACGAGCAGTACTTC
15	few	-	TRBV6-1	TRBJ1-1	CASRATRVIDTEAFF	TGTGCCAGCAGGGCCACGCGGGTCATAGACACTGAAGCTTTCTTT